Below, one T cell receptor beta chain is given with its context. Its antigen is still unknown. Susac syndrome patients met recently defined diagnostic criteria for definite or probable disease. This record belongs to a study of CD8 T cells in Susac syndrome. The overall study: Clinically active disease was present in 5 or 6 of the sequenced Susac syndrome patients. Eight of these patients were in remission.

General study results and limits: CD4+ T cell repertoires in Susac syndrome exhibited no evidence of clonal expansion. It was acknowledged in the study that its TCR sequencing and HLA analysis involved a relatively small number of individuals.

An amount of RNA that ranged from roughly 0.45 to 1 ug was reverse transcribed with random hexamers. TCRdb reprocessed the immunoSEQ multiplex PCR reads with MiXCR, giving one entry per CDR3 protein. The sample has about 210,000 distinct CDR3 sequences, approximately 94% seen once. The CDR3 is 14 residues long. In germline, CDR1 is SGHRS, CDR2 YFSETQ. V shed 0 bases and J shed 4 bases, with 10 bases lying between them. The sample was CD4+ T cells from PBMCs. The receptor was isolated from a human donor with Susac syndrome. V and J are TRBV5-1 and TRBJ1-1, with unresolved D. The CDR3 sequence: CASSLDWTATEAFF. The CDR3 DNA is TGCGCCAGCAGCTTGGATTGGACGGCCACTGAAGCTTTCTTT.